Detailed here is one TCR beta chain. Its antigen is currently unknown. Over 18 months, lack of ophthalmopathy progression marked Graves' hyperthyroidism as stable. Patients were excluded for uncontrolled infection, other autoimmune disease, pregnancy or lactation. This record belongs to a study of T cells in Graves' hyperthyroidism and ophthalmopathy. Study-wide context: Peripheral blood was acquired at first diagnosis, ahead of any therapy whatsoever. Study-wide results and caveats: Blood shared most expanded thyroid clonotypes above 0.001.

What was amplified from RNA transcripts were TCR beta CDR3 regions. A first-round RT-PCR of the TCR CDR3 used the HTBI primer set. TCRdb re-analysed the multiplex PCR reads in MiXCR, keeping a single row per CDR3 protein. The sample includes about 570,000 distinct CDR3 sequences, approximately 14% of them seen just once. Trimming shortened V by 5 bases and J by 2 bases, and 6 bases separated the two germline ends. The length of the CDR3 is 12 residues. Germline CDR1 and CDR2: SNHLY and FYNNEI. This chain uses TRBV2 with TRBJ1-1; no reliable D call. This clonotype was obtained from a middle-aged woman with Graves' hyperthyroidism. Sequenced sample: blood. CDR3 region: CASSNVNTEAFF. Written as DNA, the CDR3 is TGTGCCAGCAGTAACGTAAACACTGAAGCTTTCTTT.